The 5 T cell receptor beta chains below all came from one sample that was sequenced in a study of shared clonotypes between healthy human individuals. Using immunoSEQ multiplex PCR, the repertoire was profiled, and TCRdb retains in-frame clones only, with some absent. Among 550,000 to 750,000 clones listed, 90% to 95% were seen once. It was CD45RO-negative cells, positively selected for CCR7, that made up naive CD8 cells, with terminally differentiated effector memory CD45RA+ cells excluded. The sample consisted of naive CD8+ T cells sorted from blood. These receptors all come from a man aged 25-45 years in good health.

The chain combines TRBV2 with TRBJ2-7; possibly TRBD2 for D (7 bases). CDR3 length: 14 amino acids. The germline V gene encodes CDR1 SNHLY and CDR2 FYNNEI. The ends were cut back, 10 bases at V and 0 bases at J, with 16 bases in the middle. CDR3: CAILGGGSSYEQYF. As DNA, the CDR3 is TGTGCCATACTTGGGGGCGGGAGCTCCTACGAGCAGTACTTC.

This chain links TRBV7-9 with TRBJ1-5; tentatively, D is TRBD1 (6 bases). The germline V gene encodes CDR1 SEHNR and CDR2 FQNEAQ (reference sequence). This CDR3 is 14 amino acids long. The germline V and J ends were trimmed by 5 bases and 1 base, with 9 bases remaining between them. The CDR3 loop reads CASSQTGSNQPQHF. The DNA for the CDR3 is TGTGCCAGCAGCCAAACAGGGAGCAATCAGCCCCAGCATTTT.

This clone occurred once. This sequence joins TRBV11-2 and TRBJ2-7; D is uncertain. Per the germline V gene, CDR1 is SGHAT and CDR2 is FQNNGV. Between the trimmed V and J ends, which lost 2 bases and 6 bases, there was a span of 8 bases. The CDR3 loop spans 12 amino acids. The CDR3 protein is CASSLIPSEQYF. CDR3 nucleotides: TGTGCCAGCAGCTTAATTCCTTCCGAGCAGTACTTC.

The chain recombines TRBV7-8 with TRBJ1-2; D not certain. The CDR3 sequence is 13 residues long. Per germline, CDR1 SGHVS and CDR2 FQNEAQ. V lost 3 bases and J lost 4, with 9 bases in between. CDR3 coding DNA: TGTGCCAGCAGCTTGATGACCGGCTATGGCTACACCTTC. This gives the protein CASSLMTGYGYTF.

This chain links TRBV19 with TRBJ2-7, with D possibly being TRBD1 (6 bases). Germline assignment: CDR1 LNHDA and CDR2 SQIVND (reference sequence). The ends were cut back, 7 bases at V and 1 base at J, with 11 bases in the middle. The CDR3 is 13 residues long. CDR3 sequence reads: CASTPTGSYEQYF. CDR3 DNA: TGTGCCAGTACCCCAACAGGGTCCTACGAGCAGTACTTC.